A selection of T cell receptor beta chains follows, all from one sample in a study of shared T cell receptors in the human thymus. The method was immunoSEQ multiplex PCR; TCRdb's version includes in-frame clones alone and lacks a portion of them. The sample yields about 380,000 clones, more than 85% seen once. What was sequenced was thymocytes. All receptors come from a human donor. Both conserved end residues are part of each CDR3. A D gene is named only where the DNA matches it firmly. Clone size is not always given. Where it is, it says once, few, many or a class for expanded clones.

d_call: .
j_call: TRBJ2-7
clone_size: .
v_call: TRBV27
cdr3_nt: TGTGCCAGCAGTTTCGGGAGATACCGGGACACCGCATACGAGCAGTACTTC
cdr3_aa: CASSFGRYRDTAYEQYF

d_call: TRBD1
j_call: TRBJ1-1
clone_size: .
v_call: TRBV15
cdr3_nt: TGTGCCACCAGCAGAGATGGGGACTCAGGGGGCACTGAAGCTTTCTTT
cdr3_aa: CATSRDGDSGGTEAFF

d_call: .
j_call: TRBJ2-3
clone_size: .
v_call: TRBV27
cdr3_nt: TGTGCCAGCAGTTTACGTCTCCGCACAGATACGCAGTATTTT
cdr3_aa: CASSLRLRTDTQYF

d_call: TRBD1
j_call: TRBJ1-1
clone_size: .
v_call: TRBV5-6
cdr3_nt: TGTGCCAGCAGCTTGCAGGGGGCGGGGACTGAAGCTTTCTTT
cdr3_aa: CASSLQGAGTEAFF

d_call: TRBD1
j_call: TRBJ1-1
clone_size: .
v_call: TRBV11-3
cdr3_nt: TGTGCCAGCAGCTCTTGGGACAGGGTTAACACTGAAGCTTTCTTT
cdr3_aa: CASSSWDRVNTEAFF

d_call: .
j_call: TRBJ2-7
clone_size: .
v_call: TRBV29-1
cdr3_nt: TGCAGCGTCCCGGAGCCCCAGGGAGCCGAGCAGTACTTC
cdr3_aa: CSVPEPQGAEQYF

d_call: TRBD2
j_call: TRBJ2-1
clone_size: .
v_call: TRBV11-3
cdr3_nt: TGTGCCAGCAGCCCCCGTCTCGGACTAGAAGCCTACAATGAGCAGTTCTTC
cdr3_aa: CASSPRLGLEAYNEQFF

d_call: TRBD1
j_call: TRBJ2-4
clone_size: .
v_call: TRBV30
cdr3_nt: TGTGCCTGGACCTGGATCGGACAGGGGGAGGCCAAAAACATTCAGTACTTC
cdr3_aa: CAWTWIGQGEAKNIQYF

d_call: TRBD1
j_call: TRBJ2-2
clone_size: .
v_call: TRBV19
cdr3_nt: TGTGCCAGTAGTATACAATCCGGGACAGGGTACGACACCGGGGAGCTGTTTTTT
cdr3_aa: CASSIQSGTGYDTGELFF

d_call: .
j_call: TRBJ2-2
clone_size: .
v_call: TRBV6-4
cdr3_nt: TGTGCCAGCAGCACAGGGAATGGCGGGGAGCTGTTTTTT
cdr3_aa: CASSTGNGGELFF

d_call: TRBD2
j_call: TRBJ2-2
clone_size: once
v_call: TRBV5-1
cdr3_nt: TGCGCCAGCAGCGTGGGGACTAGCGGGAAGAACCAAACCAACACCGGGGAGCTGTTTTTT
cdr3_aa: CASSVGTSGKNQTNTGELFF

d_call: .
j_call: TRBJ2-7
clone_size: once
v_call: TRBV2
cdr3_nt: TGTGCCAGCAGTGACCCGTTACGCTCCTACGAGCAGTACTTC
cdr3_aa: CASSDPLRSYEQYF

d_call: TRBD1
j_call: TRBJ1-3
clone_size: once
v_call: TRBV6-5
cdr3_nt: TGTGCCAGCAGAAAAGACAGGGGGGGAAACACCATATATTTT
cdr3_aa: CASRKDRGGNTIYF

d_call: .
j_call: TRBJ2-7
clone_size: .
v_call: TRBV27
cdr3_nt: TGTGCCAGCAAGGGCGGGGGCAACCTCGAGCAGTACTTC
cdr3_aa: CASKGGGNLEQYF

d_call: .
j_call: TRBJ1-2
clone_size: .
v_call: TRBV7-9
cdr3_nt: TGTGCCAGCAGCTTAATGATTAACTATGGCTACACCTTC
cdr3_aa: CASSLMINYGYTF

d_call: .
j_call: TRBJ1-5
clone_size: .
v_call: TRBV5-6
cdr3_nt: TGTGCCAGCAGCTTGACGGGGAACAATCAGCCCCAGCATTTT
cdr3_aa: CASSLTGNNQPQHF

d_call: TRBD1
j_call: TRBJ2-7
clone_size: .
v_call: TRBV6-5
cdr3_nt: TGTGCCAGCACCGGGGACAGCGTATACGAGCAGTACTTC
cdr3_aa: CASTGDSVYEQYF

d_call: .
j_call: TRBJ2-3
clone_size: .
v_call: TRBV9
cdr3_nt: TGTGCCAGCAGTGGCAGCGGTGCAGATACGCAGTATTTT
cdr3_aa: CASSGSGADTQYF

d_call: TRBD2
j_call: TRBJ2-5
clone_size: once
v_call: TRBV18
cdr3_nt: TGTGCCAGCTCCCGGACTAGCGGGGGCATTTACAAGGAGACCCAGTACTTC
cdr3_aa: CASSRTSGGIYKETQYF

d_call: TRBD1
j_call: TRBJ1-5
clone_size: .
v_call: TRBV5-6
cdr3_nt: TGTGCCAGCAGACCAGGGACAGATCAGCCCCAGCATTTT
cdr3_aa: CASRPGTDQPQHF

d_call: .
j_call: TRBJ2-1
clone_size: .
v_call: TRBV20-1
cdr3_nt: TGCAGTGCTAGATGGGGGAGTGAGCAGTTCTTC
cdr3_aa: CSARWGSEQFF

d_call: .
j_call: TRBJ2-7
clone_size: once
v_call: TRBV27
cdr3_nt: TGTGCCAGCAGTTTAAGCGTGGCCTACGAGCAGTACTTC
cdr3_aa: CASSLSVAYEQYF

d_call: .
j_call: TRBJ2-1
clone_size: .
v_call: TRBV4-3
cdr3_nt: TGCGCCAGCAGCCATGGCCGGGACGCCGGAGGCTACAATGAGCAGTTCTTC
cdr3_aa: CASSHGRDAGGYNEQFF

d_call: .
j_call: TRBJ2-5
clone_size: .
v_call: TRBV7-8
cdr3_nt: TGTGCCAGCCCCGGACAGCTTTTACTAGGCCCACAAGAGACCCAGTACTTC
cdr3_aa: CASPGQLLLGPQETQYF

d_call: TRBD1
j_call: TRBJ1-2
clone_size: .
v_call: TRBV5-8
cdr3_nt: TGTGCCAGCCTCCTCCCGCCGGGACAGGGAAACTATGGCTACACCTTC
cdr3_aa: CASLLPPGQGNYGYTF

d_call: TRBD1
j_call: TRBJ2-7
clone_size: .
v_call: TRBV28
cdr3_nt: TGTGCCAGCAGTGCCGGGACAGGGAGCAACGAGCAGTACTTC
cdr3_aa: CASSAGTGSNEQYF

d_call: TRBD1
j_call: TRBJ1-2
clone_size: .
v_call: TRBV5-5
cdr3_nt: TGTGCCAGCAGCCTAAACAGGGGCAGGGACTATGGCTACACCTTC
cdr3_aa: CASSLNRGRDYGYTF

d_call: TRBD1
j_call: TRBJ1-4
clone_size: .
v_call: TRBV5-5
cdr3_nt: TGTGCCAGCAGCTTGGGACAGGGCCCGACTAATGAAAAACTGTTTTTT
cdr3_aa: CASSLGQGPTNEKLFF

d_call: TRBD2
j_call: TRBJ2-1
clone_size: .
v_call: TRBV18
cdr3_nt: TGTGCCAGCTCACCACCTACTAGCGGGAGGGTGTCGAATGAGCAGTTCTTC
cdr3_aa: CASSPPTSGRVSNEQFF

d_call: .
j_call: TRBJ2-1
clone_size: .
v_call: TRBV7-2
cdr3_nt: TGTGCCAGCTACTTCGGTGAGCAGTTCTTC
cdr3_aa: CASYFGEQFF

d_call: TRBD2
j_call: TRBJ2-5
clone_size: .
v_call: TRBV5-1
cdr3_nt: TGCGCCAGCAGCTTCGGACTAGCGGGAGAAAATTACTGGGGGTACCAAGAGACCCAGTACTTC
cdr3_aa: CASSFGLAGENYWGYQETQYF

d_call: TRBD2
j_call: TRBJ2-1
clone_size: .
v_call: TRBV19
cdr3_nt: TGTGCCAGTAGTATCCCCGGACTAGCGGGAAAGTCCTACAATGAGCAGTTCTTC
cdr3_aa: CASSIPGLAGKSYNEQFF

d_call: .
j_call: TRBJ2-1
clone_size: .
v_call: TRBV11-2
cdr3_nt: TGTGCCAGCAGCTTTTCCTGGACATACAATGAGCAGTTCTTC
cdr3_aa: CASSFSWTYNEQFF

d_call: .
j_call: TRBJ2-1
clone_size: .
v_call: TRBV28
cdr3_nt: TGTGCCAGCAGTAACAAATCAGAGCAGTTCTTC
cdr3_aa: CASSNKSEQFF

d_call: TRBD1
j_call: TRBJ2-7
clone_size: .
v_call: TRBV28
cdr3_nt: TGTGCCAGCAGTCTCCCGCCGACAGGGTCCTACGAGCAGTACTTC
cdr3_aa: CASSLPPTGSYEQYF

d_call: .
j_call: TRBJ1-1
clone_size: .
v_call: TRBV7-4
cdr3_nt: TGTGCCAGCAGCTTAGTCAACACGTTGAACACTGAAGCTTTCTTT
cdr3_aa: CASSLVNTLNTEAFF

d_call: TRBD1
j_call: TRBJ1-5
clone_size: .
v_call: TRBV7-2
cdr3_nt: TGTGCCAGCAGCTTAGATCCAGGGGGCGCTTCTAGCAATCAGCCCCAGCATTTT
cdr3_aa: CASSLDPGGASSNQPQHF

d_call: .
j_call: TRBJ1-2
clone_size: .
v_call: TRBV5-6
cdr3_nt: TGTGCCAGCAGCTCCTCGAGGGGCCATGGCTACACCTTC
cdr3_aa: CASSSSRGHGYTF

d_call: .
j_call: TRBJ2-7
clone_size: .
v_call: TRBV5-1
cdr3_nt: TGCGCCAGCAGCTTGGATACAGGGACCTACGAGCAGTACTTC
cdr3_aa: CASSLDTGTYEQYF

d_call: .
j_call: TRBJ1-4
clone_size: .
v_call: TRBV7-2
cdr3_nt: TGTGCCAGCAGCACGCTCATATCAACTAATGAAAAACTGTTTTTT
cdr3_aa: CASSTLISTNEKLFF

d_call: TRBD2
j_call: TRBJ2-2
clone_size: .
v_call: TRBV7-3
cdr3_nt: TGTGCCAGCAGCTTATCGACTAGCGGGGGGAACACCGGGGAGCTGTTTTTT
cdr3_aa: CASSLSTSGGNTGELFF

d_call: .
j_call: TRBJ2-5
clone_size: .
v_call: TRBV28
cdr3_nt: TGTGCCAGCAGTCCCTCAGGGGAGACCCAGTACTTC
cdr3_aa: CASSPSGETQYF

d_call: .
j_call: TRBJ1-2
clone_size: .
v_call: TRBV29-1
cdr3_nt: TGCAGCGTCGAGCCGGGCCCTTCGGGCGACTATGGCTACACCTTC
cdr3_aa: CSVEPGPSGDYGYTF

d_call: TRBD2
j_call: TRBJ2-1
clone_size: .
v_call: TRBV5-1
cdr3_nt: TGCGCCAGCAGCTGGACTAGCGGCGAATCCTACAATGAGCAGTTCTTC
cdr3_aa: CASSWTSGESYNEQFF

d_call: .
j_call: TRBJ2-1
clone_size: .
v_call: TRBV5-4
cdr3_nt: TGTGCCAGCGGTCCAGTACTAGCTATCAAATCCTACAATGAGCAGTTCTTC
cdr3_aa: CASGPVLAIKSYNEQFF

d_call: TRBD1
j_call: TRBJ1-1
clone_size: .
v_call: TRBV28
cdr3_nt: TGTGCCAGCAGTCCTCCGGGACAGATGAACACTGAAGCTTTCTTT
cdr3_aa: CASSPPGQMNTEAFF

d_call: .
j_call: TRBJ2-5
clone_size: once
v_call: TRBV5-1
cdr3_nt: TGCGCCAGCAGCTTGGGACGAGGGGAGGAAACCCAGTACTTC
cdr3_aa: CASSLGRGEETQYF